This record concerns one T cell receptor beta chain sequence. Its antigen is currently unknown. The data belong to a study of a mutant IDH1 vaccine in newly diagnosed glioma. At the level of the study: Patients, over weeks 1, 3, 5, 7, 11, 15, 19 and 23, received a total of eight vaccinations.

The method was immunoSEQ multiplex PCR; TCRdb's version includes in-frame clones alone and lacks a portion of them. The table records tens of thousands of clones, 78% of them present only once. Time point described: week 23, last vaccination. What each vaccine dose contained was 300 ug of mutant IDH1 20-mer peptide, accompanied by topical imiquimod. Each tumor in the donors was a new WHO grade 3 or 4 astrocytoma, IDH1-mutant and ATRX-lost. This CDR3 comprises 13 residues. With 0 bases removed from V and 5 bases from J, the gap between germline ends came to 9 bases. The germline V gene has CDR1 SGHKS and CDR2 YYEKEE (reference sequence).

The sequenced sample was PBMCs, obtained from a glioma patient whose treatment included an IDH1 peptide vaccine. The origin of this receptor is a woman in her forties with glioma. Some clones in this sample may be carry-over from other donors' samples. This chain uses TRBV5-5 with TRBJ2-7, with D perhaps being TRBD1 or TRBD2 (5 bases each). The CDR3 sequence is CASSLGRGDEQYF. CDR3 nucleotides: TGTGCCAGCAGCTTGGGGAGAGGGGACGAGCAGTACTTC.